This T cell receptor beta chain was captured by sequencing in a study of control samples from healthy donors and cancer patients. CDR3 size: 17 residues. The ends were cut back, 5 bases at V and 7 bases at J, with 23 bases in the middle. CDR1 is SEHNR, CDR2 FQNEAQ, per germline (reference sequence). The assay was immunoSEQ multiplex PCR, and TCRdb's table has in-frame clones only and misses some. The top ten clones hold 13% of a sample with hundreds of thousands of clones, roughly four fifths of them seen once. Sequencing was performed on PBMCs. The chain is built from TRBV7-9 and TRBJ1-4; a weak D match, TRBD1 (6 bases). The sequence came from a woman aged 55 to 70 with lung cancer. CDR3 protein: CASSRSAQGGFIEKLFF. For the CDR3, the DNA is TGTGCCAGCAGCCGATCCGCACAGGGCGGATTTATTGAAAAACTGTTTTTT.